The 7 T cell receptor beta chains given below trace back to one sample, sequenced in a study of T cells after posttransplantation cyclophosphamide. Using immunoSEQ multiplex PCR, the repertoire was profiled, and TCRdb retains in-frame clones only, with some absent. Captured here are around 39,000 clones, none seen once; the top ten comprise about 1.2%. The sequenced material came from PBMCs. These TCRs come from a girl between 10 and 17 years old in good health, CMV-negative, and a related stem cell transplant donor.

V is TRBV28 and J is TRBJ1-4; the match to TRBD1 covers 8 bases. The CDR3 is made up of 14 amino acids. Per the germline V gene, CDR1 is MDHEN and CDR2 is SYDVKM. J lost 8 bases, V lost 9 bases, and 11 bases had no gene match. CDR3 nucleotide sequence: TGTGCCAGTGGAACGGGACAGGCTGGAGAAAAACTGTTTTTT. Encoded protein: CASGTGQAGEKLFF.

This clone was seen many times. The V call is TRBV27, the J call TRBJ2-1; 7 positions match TRBD2. With 2 bases clipped from V and 8 bases from J, the junction kept 3 bases outside the gene matches. Germline CDR1 and CDR2: MNHEY and SMNVEV (reference sequence). The CDR3 covers 13 residues. The CDR3 here is CASSLVTSYEQFF. CDR3 sequence (DNA): TGTGCCAGCAGTTTAGTGACTAGCTATGAGCAGTTCTTC.

This clone was detected only a few times. The junction does not match germline at one end; this may be a read error. V gene TRBV18 combines with J gene TRBJ2-5, with a possible D match to TRBD2 (6 bases). This CDR3 has 13 amino acids. Germline assignment: CDR1 KGHSH and CDR2 LQKENI. The CDR3 DNA is TGTGCCGGCTCACCGGGAGTTCAAGAGACCCAGTACTTC. Encoded protein: CAGSPGVQETQYF.

This sequence joins TRBV25-1 and TRBJ2-7; TRBD1 agrees at 10 bases. The CDR3 has 17 amino acids. V shed 3 bases, J shed 6 bases, and the junction held 14 bases outside the gene matches. Germline V lookup: CDR1 MGHDK, CDR2 SYGVNS. CDR3 nucleotide sequence: TGTGCCAGCAGTGATCCCCTCCGACAGGGGGCGAGTAGCGAGCAGTACTTC. Translating it yields CASSDPLRQGASSEQYF.

This clone has at least ten counts. The gene calls are TRBV27 and TRBJ2-2, with a possible D match to TRBD2 (6 bases). The V end was cut by 4 bases, the J end by 3 bases, with 12 bases between. This CDR3 comprises 15 residues. The V gene's germline CDR1 is MNHEY and CDR2 SMNVEV (reference sequence). The CDR3 sequence: CASSSSRDYTGELFF. In DNA, the CDR3 is TGTGCCAGCAGTTCCTCCCGGGACTACACCGGGGAGCTGTTTTTT.

CDR3 in amino acids: CASSRLAPHEQFF. The CDR3 DNA sequence: TGTGCCAGCAGTCGACTAGCCCCCCATGAGCAGTTCTTC. The chain employs TRBV27 and TRBJ2-1, with 7 bases that match TRBD2. This CDR3 region has 13 residues. The V segment lost 5 bases and the J segment 8 bases; nucleotides outside the gene matches: 6. Per the germline V gene, CDR1 is MNHEY and CDR2 is SMNVEV (reference sequence).

This clone was counted between two and nine times. This sequence joins TRBV15 and TRBJ2-6; weak D call: TRBD1 (6 bases). From germline, CDR1 is LNHNV and CDR2 YYDKDF (reference sequence). The CDR3 totals 15 residues. V shed 4 bases and J shed 5 bases, with 12 bases lying between them. The CDR3 is CATSTTGSWANVLTF. As DNA, the CDR3 is TGTGCCACCAGCACTACAGGGTCTTGGGCCAACGTCCTGACTTTC.